The clone carrying this T cell receptor (beta chain) occurred many times. Its specificity is unknown. The sample belongs to a study of T-cell memory formation after mild COVID-19. Study information: Clusters were largely donor specific.

V was cut by 6 bases and J by 2 bases, with 13 bases left in between. This CDR3 region has 14 residues. Germline loops: CDR1 KGHSH, CDR2 LQKENI. Each CDR3 protein gets one entry after TCRdb re-called the 5' RACE reads with MiXCR. The sample lists some 440,000 distinct CDR3 sequences, roughly 25% occurring once. Whole-study results and caveats: Memory from before infection featured some responding clones, which suggests cross-reactive memory joined. Clones contracting over day 15 to 85 were CD4/CD8 balanced, with later expanders leaning CD4+.

V usage is TRBV18 and J usage is TRBJ2-5; the D gene is possibly TRBD2 (5 bases). Material: PBMCs or a T cell subset sorted from them (not recorded which). This sequence was found in an adult woman who had mild COVID-19 (a few samples of this study predate the infection). Cell type and time point are not known. The DNA for the CDR3 is TGTGCCAGCTCTCCGCCGACGGGACAAGAGACCCAGTACTTC. Its translation is CASSPPTGQETQYF.